These 17 T cell receptor beta chains share one sample of origin, sequenced in a study of blood T cells in healthy people across ages. Together with a sample-barcoded 5' primer, a J-beta primer mix was included in a second PCR lasting roughly 7 to 11 cycles. Each CDR3 protein gets one entry after TCRdb re-called the 5' RACE reads with MiXCR. The sample carries hundreds of thousands of distinct CDR3 sequences, about 61% recorded once. The sequenced material came from blood. The source of these receptors is a middle-aged man in good health.

This clonotype came up once. V gene TRBV7-8 combines with J gene TRBJ2-1; a possible D gene is TRBD1 (5 bases). Germline CDR1 reads SGHVS; CDR2 reads FQNEAQ. Trimming left V 2 bases short and J 0 bases short, with 11 bases between. CDR3 length: 16 residues. The CDR3 region is CASSLNRYSSYNEQFF. Written as DNA, the CDR3 is TGTGCCAGCAGCTTAAACAGGTACAGCTCCTACAATGAGCAGTTCTTC.

Comments on this clonotype: A much more abundant neighbour one base away suggests this may be a read error. The chain combines TRBV9 with TRBJ2-7; D unresolved. The CDR3 is 15 amino acids. The V gene's germline CDR1 is SGDLS and CDR2 YYNGEE. This chain's CDR3 is CTSSQDGRTSYEQYF. In DNA form, the CDR3 reads TGTACCAGCTCTCAAGACGGGCGTACCTCCTACGAGCAGTACTTC. The variable domain in full, completed from reference TRBV9 and TRBJ2-7, reads DSGVTQTPKHLITATGQRVTLRCSPRSGDLSVYWYQQSLDQGLQFLIQYYNGEERAKGNILERFSAQQFPDLHSELNLSSLELGDSALYFCTSSQDGRTSYEQYFGPGTRLTVT.

The chain employs TRBV27 and TRBJ2-7, with a tentative D call TRBD2 (5 bases). Trimming stripped 6 bases from V and 7 bases from J, with 10 bases between. Germline V lookup: CDR1 MNHEY, CDR2 SMNVEV (reference sequence). The CDR3 contains 11 residues. The CDR3 spells CASRTNTEQYF. CDR3 DNA sequence: TGTGCCAGCAGGACTAATACTGAGCAGTACTTC.

This clonotype was detected ten times or more. The V gene is TRBV3-1, the J gene TRBJ2-1; no firm D call. The germline V gene encodes CDR1 LGHDT and CDR2 YNNKEL (reference sequence). The V end was cut by 4 bases, the J end by 0 bases, with 7 bases between. This CDR3 contains 14 residues. CDR3 loop: CASSLLSSYNEQFF. CDR3 sequence (DNA): TGTGCCAGCAGCCTCTTGAGCTCCTACAATGAGCAGTTCTTC.

The chain joins TRBV4-1 to TRBJ2-1; D gene unclear. Germline CDR1 MGHRA, CDR2 YSYEKL. The CDR3 sequence is 15 residues long. The germline V and J ends were trimmed by 0 bases and 8 bases, with 14 bases remaining between them. DNA for the CDR3: TGCGCCAGCAGCCAAGACGTTCAGGTCCGGTATGAGCAGTTCTTC. Translation gives CASSQDVQVRYEQFF.

The V and J genes are TRBV28 and TRBJ2-3; a weak D match, TRBD2 (6 bases). The V end lost 3 bases, the J end lost 12 bases, and 13 bases lay between the germline ends. The CDR3 runs to 12 residues. Germline CDR1 reads MDHEN; CDR2 reads SYDVKM. The CDR3 sequence is CASSLEGPRQYF. The CDR3 DNA is TGTGCCAGCAGTTTGGAGGGGCCGCGCCAGTATTTT.

The CDR3 nucleotides read TGTGCCATCAGTGAGTCGAGCCCGACTAGCGGGGAATACAATGAGCAGTTCTTC. Protein sequence: CAISESSPTSGEYNEQFF. This chain uses TRBV10-3 with TRBJ2-1; 11 bases agree with TRBD2. The V segment lost 0 bases and the J segment 4 bases; nucleotides outside the gene matches: 8. Per the germline V gene, CDR1 is ENHRY and CDR2 is SYGVKD. This CDR3 spans 18 amino acids.

The V and J genes are TRBV28 and TRBJ2-5; a possible D gene is TRBD2 (5 bases). V shed 5 bases and J shed 11 bases, with 18 bases lying between them. Germline assignment: CDR1 MDHEN and CDR2 SYDVKM. There are 13 residues in the CDR3. CDR3 DNA: TGTGCCAGCAGTCCCCAGTGGGCGGGTGAGCAGTACTTC. Protein product: CASSPQWAGEQYF.

This CDR3 reads CASIPGTGRTDTQYF. The CDR3 DNA sequence: TGTGCCAGCATCCCCGGGACAGGGCGCACAGATACGCAGTATTTT. V and J are TRBV5-6 and TRBJ2-3; TRBD1 agrees at 9 bases. Germline V gene data show CDR1 as SGHDT and CDR2 as YYEEEE. After removal of 6 bases from V and 1 base from J, the junction contained 6 bases not matched to a gene. There are 15 residues in the CDR3.

The chain couples TRBV12-3 or TRBV12-4 to TRBJ2-1; D may be TRBD2 (7 bases). With 8 bases removed from V and 10 bases from J, the gap between germline ends came to 21 bases. CDR3 length equals 14 residues. CDR3: CASGGALRLGEQFF. The CDR3 DNA is TGTGCCAGCGGGGGGGCCTTACGCCTCGGGGAGCAGTTCTTC.

V is TRBV6-2 or TRBV6-3 and J is TRBJ2-7; D gene ambiguous. Trimming took 6 bases from V and 0 from J, leaving 18 bases between them. Looked up from germline, CDR1 is MNHEY and CDR2 is SVGEGT. The CDR3 has 16 residues. CDR3 protein: CASRIGRQVISYEQYF. In DNA, the CDR3 is TGTGCCAGCAGGATTGGGCGGCAGGTAATCTCCTACGAGCAGTACTTC.

The chain carries TRBV4-2 and TRBJ2-1; 9 positions match TRBD2. Germline loops: CDR1 LGHNA, CDR2 YNFKEQ. This CDR3 has 15 amino acids. After removal of 3 bases from V and 6 bases from J, the junction contained 6 bases not matched to a gene. The CDR3 nucleotides are TGTGCCAGCAGCCACGGGACTAGCCCTGGCAATGAGCAGTTCTTC. Encoded protein: CASSHGTSPGNEQFF.

This clonotype was seen a single time. J is TRBJ1-2 and V is TRBV28, with D possibly matching TRBD1 (5 bases). The germline V and J ends were trimmed by 10 bases and 2 bases, with 17 bases remaining between them. The V gene's germline CDR1 is MDHEN and CDR2 SYDVKM. The CDR3 loop spans 14 amino acids. The CDR3 here is CATEFNRGNYGYTF. The CDR3 coding sequence is TGTGCCACCGAGTTTAATCGGGGGAACTATGGCTACACCTTC.

This clonotype was seen only once. CDR3 DNA: TGTGCCACCGCGGGAGGGCTAAAAGAGACCCAGTACTTC. Protein product: CATAGGLKETQYF. The rearrangement joins TRBV24-1 to TRBJ2-5; 9 bases line up with TRBD2. The CDR3 spans 13 residues. From germline, CDR1 is KGHDR and CDR2 SFDVKD. The trim removed 9 bases at V and 3 bases at J, leaving 4 bases unmatched.

The table lists this clonotype with a few counts. This sequence joins TRBV29-1 and TRBJ2-1; 7 bases are shared with TRBD1. V was pared by 4 bases and J by 8 bases, with 17 bases of the junction left unmatched. Looked up from germline, CDR1 is SQVTM and CDR2 is ANQGSEA. This CDR3 is built from 16 residues. Written as DNA, the CDR3 is TGCAGCGTTGGGGGCCCCCCGGGACAGAATCTCGATGAGCAGTTCTTC. Translation gives CSVGGPPGQNLDEQFF.

The table lists this clonotype with a few counts. The chain links TRBV10-3 to TRBJ2-3; 11 nucleotides align to TRBD1. Per germline, CDR1 ENHRY and CDR2 SYGVKD. With 3 bases clipped from V and 7 bases from J, the junction kept 9 bases outside the gene matches. This CDR3 has 16 amino acids. This CDR3 reads CAISDGQGAKRYTQYF. The CDR3 DNA reads as TGTGCCATCAGTGACGGACAGGGGGCGAAGCGATATACGCAGTATTTT.

This clonotype turned up a few times. V usage is TRBV7-9 and J usage is TRBJ1-2; possibly TRBD1 for D (5 bases). The CDR3 has 17 residues. Germline assignment: CDR1 SEHNR and CDR2 FQNEAQ (reference sequence). V shed 1 base and J shed 4 bases, with 19 bases lying between them. The CDR3 DNA reads as TGTGCCAGCAGCTTAGGTGACGCAAGGGGCGGGAGCTATGGCTACACCTTC. Amino acid sequence: CASSLGDARGGSYGYTF.